The 5 T cell receptor beta chains presented below share a single source sample, sequenced in a study of cytomegalovirus exposure and HLA in healthy donors. Amplification used 60 Vbeta primers and 13 Jbeta primers. Sequencing was performed with immunoSEQ multiplex PCR; in TCRdb, only in-frame clones are kept and a portion is missing. This sample carries 100,000 or so clones, approximately 80% of them seen once, and the ten largest clones take roughly 1.2%. Sequencing was carried out using PBMCs. The receptors here all came from a man under 40 in good health and CMV-seronegative.

The V call is TRBV5-1, the J call TRBJ2-2, with D tentatively TRBD2 (5 bases). Germline V gene lookup returns CDR1 SGHRS and CDR2 YFSETQ. There are 14 residues in the CDR3. V lost 1 base, J lost 3 bases, and 7 bases lay in between. As DNA, the CDR3 is TGCGCCAGCAGCTTGAGAGGGCACACCGGGGAGCTGTTTTTT. Translation gives CASSLRGHTGELFF.

The gene calls are TRBV14 and TRBJ2-7, with D uncertain. V gave up 4 bases and J gave up 7 bases, with 14 bases separating them. The CDR3 sequence is 13 residues long. The germline V gene has CDR1 SGHDN and CDR2 FVKESK. The CDR3, as DNA: TGTGCCAGCAGCCGAGACATCCTAGGTGAGCAGTACTTC. It specifies CASSRDILGEQYF.

The J gene is TRBJ2-7, the V gene TRBV19, with 9 nucleotides matching TRBD1. Looked up from germline, CDR1 is LNHDA and CDR2 is SQIVND (reference sequence). V gave up 6 bases and J gave up 3 bases; unmatched junction bases: 3. The CDR3 covers 13 residues. The CDR3 nucleotides read TGTGCCAGTAGCGCGGGACAGGGCTACGAGCAGTACTTC. Translating it yields CASSAGQGYEQYF.

This clone was recorded a few times. The chain uses TRBV6-5 and TRBJ1-1; 7 bases fit TRBD1. V shed 2 bases and J 6 bases; nucleotides not matched to a gene: 12. In germline, CDR1 is MNHEY, CDR2 SVGAGI. CDR3 length: 16 amino acids. CDR3 DNA sequence: TGTGCCAGCAGTTACGATGGGGACAGCCTTTTACCTGAAGCTTTCTTT. This codes for CASSYDGDSLLPEAFF.

The chain employs TRBV21-1 and TRBJ1-4; the table gives TRBD1 as D, unverified against the DNA. TRBV21-1 is labeled a pseudogene. This CDR3 comprises 14 residues. The CDR3 DNA reads as TGTGCCAGCACCAGGTCCGAACTTAATGAAAAACTGTTTTTT. The encoded protein is CASTRSELNEKLFF.